A selection of T cell receptor beta chains follows, all from one sample in a study of blood T cell repertoires in COVID-19. Sequencing used immunoSEQ multiplex PCR; TCRdb keeps in-frame clones, though not all of them. The sample comprises 200,000 to 250,000 clones, roughly 87% of which are singletons, and 12% rests with the top ten. Sequences were obtained from peripheral blood. The receptors were gathered from a woman younger than 30 who had recovered from COVID-19. Both conserved end residues are part of each CDR3. Each record gives: J gene, D gene, V gene, clone size, CDR3 protein, CDR3 DNA. A D gene is named only where the DNA matches it firmly. A clone size is listed for some rows: how often the clone was seen (once, few, many), or a class if it is expanded.

>TRBJ1-2|TRBD1|TRBV7-3|.
CASSAHPGTGEGVGYTF
TGTGCCAGCAGCGCACACCCCGGGACAGGGGAGGGGGTTGGCTACACCTTC
>TRBJ1-5|TRBD1|TRBV19|.
CASSTIHRGNQPQHF
TGTGCCAGTAGTACCATTCACAGGGGGAATCAGCCCCAGCATTTT
>TRBJ2-7|.|TRBV4-3|.
CASSQGWAASYEQYF
TGCGCCAGCAGCCAAGGGTGGGCAGCCTCCTACGAGCAGTACTTC
>TRBJ1-3|.|TRBV9|.
CASSGQGKGGNTIYF
TGTGCCAGCAGCGGTCAGGGTAAGGGTGGAAACACCATATATTTT
>TRBJ1-5|.|TRBV7-9|.
CASSPGGGAPNQPQHF
TGTGCCAGCAGCCCGGGCGGGGGGGCTCCAAATCAGCCCCAGCATTTT
>TRBJ2-7|TRBD2|TRBV20-1|.
CSASHPASGDTYEQYF
TGCAGTGCTAGTCATCCCGCTAGCGGAGACACCTACGAGCAGTACTTC
>TRBJ2-7|TRBD2|TRBV27|.
CASSLSSGSRYEQYF
TGTGCCAGCAGTTTATCGAGCGGGAGTAGGTACGAGCAGTACTTC
>TRBJ1-1|.|TRBV5-5|.
CASSSRATVNTEAFF
TGTGCCAGCAGCTCCAGGGCAACTGTGAACACTGAAGCTTTCTTT
>TRBJ1-1|.|TRBV13|once
CASSSRVSGTEAFF
TGTGCCAGCAGTTCGCGTGTGTCGGGTACTGAAGCTTTCTTT
>TRBJ1-1|.|TRBV15|.
CATRPRGEVTEAFF
TGTGCCACCAGGCCTCGAGGGGAGGTAACTGAAGCTTTCTTT
>TRBJ1-6|.|TRBV12-5|.
CASGRGSSYNSPLHF
TGTGCTAGTGGTCGAGGGAGCTCCTATAATTCACCCCTCCACTTT
>TRBJ1-1|.|TRBV6-6|.
CASSYSQLNTEAFF
TGTGCCAGCAGTTACTCACAGCTGAACACTGAAGCTTTCTTT
>TRBJ2-7|.|TRBV19|.
CASKATDEQYF
TGTGCCAGTAAGGCGACAGACGAGCAGTACTTC
>TRBJ2-7|.|TRBV10-1|.
CASSESWLGLSEQYF
TGCGCCAGCAGTGAGTCGTGGCTAGGTCTGTCCGAGCAGTACTTC